The text below deals with one TCR beta chain. Its binding antigen is unknown. No clone much larger than this one lies a single base away; base qualities are absent. Via the germline V gene, CDR1 is SGHTA and CDR2 FQGNSA. The V end loses 5 bases and the J end loses 9 bases, and a stretch of 19 bases separates them. The CDR3 holds 14 amino acids from the cysteine to the phenylalanine. Only the CDR3 DNA stays, 42 bases, in frame from base 1. Peripheral blood CD8+ and CD4+ T cells from healthy donors, Susac syndrome patients and multiple sclerosis patients were profiled using high-throughput TCR beta sequencing. The multiple sclerosis controls were treatment-naive patients who had stable or active relapsing-remitting disease and met the revised McDonald criteria. Bulk CD8+ and CD4+ T cells were purified magnetically by negative isolation, whereas CD8+ TEMRA cells were enriched by FACS. Blood was collected in EDTA tubes and processed within 24 hours, with PBMCs isolated through density gradient centrifugation. PBMCs intended for TCR sequencing were cryopreserved in liquid nitrogen and thawed later in a water bath at 37 degrees C. The sorted or isolated CD4+, CD8+ and CD8+ TEMRA cells reached a purity of at least 90%.

The record originates from a study of CD8 T cells in Susac syndrome (dated 2019 in TCRdb). Looking at the study overall: The study used repertoire sequencing to test whether antigen drove CD8+ T cell activation and differentiation in Susac syndrome. Summary of the overall study and its limitations: The number of individuals in the TCR sequencing and HLA analysis was acknowledged as relatively small.

RNA was extracted with the RNeasy kit and roughly 0.45 to 1 ug was reverse transcribed using random hexamers. TCR beta CDR3 regions were amplified with the immunoSEQ multiplex PCR assay covering 54 Vbeta and 13 Jbeta segments. Bias from PCR amplification was corrected by using a synthetic template baseline for primer optimization and for computational correction. The authors processed their data as follows. Only productive sequences were kept, with reads annotated to V, D and J genes according to IMGT and analyzed in immunoSEQ Analyzer. To calculate clonality, Shannon entropy was normalized by log2 of the number of productive unique sequences and then subtracted from one. For each patient and control, public and private clones were evaluated within the 100 most prevalent clones. Susac-specific clones were defined as absent from healthy and MS cohorts, around 970 published viral clones and other ImmuneACCESS disease sequences. TCRdb trimmed the raw reads at Q25, called clones with MiXCR and kept productive beta chains. Merged by CDR3 protein, the rows form single entries marked with the most common genes and DNA. The V and J calls were not made by the authors but by TCRdb's processing. Counted in this sample were about 250,000 distinct CDR3 sequences; about 93% of them appeared once. The leading ten clones occupy less than 0.075% of the sample.

The clonotype originates from a human donor with multiple sclerosis. The rearranged segments are TRBV7-2 and TRBJ2-5, with no D gene named confidently. The material sequenced was CD4+ T cells from PBMCs. The DNA sequence is TGTGCCAGCAGCCCCGGCCTTCTCTTGGTGTCCCAGTACTTC. Translation gives CASSPGLLLVSQYF. The CDR3 plus the reference TRBV7-2 and TRBJ2-5 genes for the other parts give the full variable domain: GAGVSQSPSNKVTEKGKDVELRCDPISGHTALYWYRQSLGQGLEFLIYFQGNSAPDKSGLPSDRFSAERTGGSVSTLTIQRTQQEDSAVYLCASSPGLLLVSQYFGPGTRLLVL.